This T cell receptor (beta chain) was captured in a study of blood T cells in healthy people across ages. The CDR3 contains 22 residues. J lost 0 bases, V lost 4 bases, and 21 bases had no gene match. Germline values: CDR1 SGDLS, CDR2 YYNGEE. The use of a sample-barcoded 5' primer and a J-beta primer mix characterized a second PCR of about 6 to 12 cycles. Each cDNA molecule was tagged by a template-switch adaptor with 12 random nucleotides. MiXCR, run by TCRdb on the 5' RACE reads, gives a single entry per CDR3 protein. This table has some 1,500,000 distinct CDR3 sequences, 42% appearing once. The TCR originated in a woman aged 18-30 years in good health. The sequenced sample was blood. This chain connects TRBV9 to TRBJ2-1; 11 nucleotides line up with TRBD2. The CDR3 sequence: CASSPLPRTSGPDPSSYNEQFF. CDR3 in DNA: TGTGCCAGCAGCCCACTACCTCGGACTAGCGGGCCCGATCCCAGCTCCTACAATGAGCAGTTCTTC.